These T cell receptor beta chains were read from a single sample in a study of shared clonotypes between healthy human individuals. Repertoires were generated with immunoSEQ multiplex PCR, while TCRdb's copy carries only in-frame clones and drops some. The table shows 400,000 to 600,000 clones, with 75% to 85% occurring only once. The sample consisted of PBMCs. These receptors were collected from a woman in her forties in good health. Some clones in this sample may be carry-over from other donors' samples. The CDR3 runs from the conserved cysteine through the conserved F or W. D genes are given only for firm matches. Size is omitted from some rows. Given values are once, few, many or a class for expanded clones.

D gene	J gene	V gene	clone size	CDR3 protein	CDR3 DNA
TRBD2	TRBJ2-7	TRBV7-6	.	CASSSGTSGVPYEQYF	TGTGCCAGCAGCTCCGGGACTAGCGGAGTTCCCTACGAGCAGTACTTC
.	TRBJ2-1	TRBV6-1	.	CAEGRGMSSYNEQFF	TGTGCCGAAGGTAGGGGGATGAGCTCCTACAATGAGCAGTTCTTC
.	TRBJ2-2	TRBV12-5	.	CASGLGGQNTGELFF	TGTGCTAGTGGTTTGGGGGGACAGAACACCGGGGAGCTGTTTTTT
.	TRBJ2-7	TRBV7-6	once	CASSLMDEEQYF	TGTGCCAGCAGCCTTATGGATGAGGAGCAGTACTTC
TRBD2	TRBJ2-1	TRBV6-5	few	CASSPSGLVYNEQFF	TGTGCCAGCTCACCGTCCGGACTAGTCTACAATGAGCAGTTCTTC
.	TRBJ2-2	TRBV7-6	.	CASSLGQRTGELFF	TGTGCCAGCAGCTTAGGCCAGCGGACCGGGGAGCTGTTTTTT
.	TRBJ1-1	TRBV5-6	.	CASSQNTEAFF	TGTGCCAGCAGCCAGAACACTGAAGCTTTCTTT
.	TRBJ1-5	TRBV7-6	.	CASTTPPEPQHF	TGTGCCAGCACCACCCCACCGGAGCCCCAGCATTTT
TRBD2	TRBJ2-1	TRBV4-2	.	CASSQDRTSGYNEQFF	TGTGCCAGCAGCCAAGATCGGACTAGCGGCTACAATGAGCAGTTCTTC
TRBD1	TRBJ2-1	TRBV27	.	CASTIRMGDRGYNEQFF	TGTGCCAGCACCATTAGAATGGGGGACAGGGGGTACAATGAGCAGTTCTTC
.	TRBJ1-5	TRBV27	.	CASSFLGSNQPQHF	TGTGCCAGCAGTTTCTTGGGGAGCAATCAGCCCCAGCATTTT
.	TRBJ2-5	TRBV2	.	CASSEALPDALGYF	TGTGCCAGCAGTGAAGCGCTTCCGGACGCCTTGGGGTACTTC
.	TRBJ2-5	TRBV11-2	once	CASSLVRQWETQYF	TGTGCCAGCAGCTTAGTAAGACAGTGGGAGACCCAGTACTTC
TRBD2	TRBJ2-7	TRBV9	.	CASSAGTSGYEQYF	TGTGCCAGCAGCGCTGGGACTAGCGGCTACGAGCAGTACTTC
TRBD1	TRBJ1-5	TRBV7-2	.	CASSPRQGALQPQHF	TGTGCCAGCAGCCCCCGACAGGGGGCTCTTCAGCCCCAGCATTTT
.	TRBJ2-4	TRBV9	.	CASSVDAGRNIQYF	TGTGCCAGCAGCGTAGATGCAGGGAGGAACATTCAGTACTTC
.	TRBJ2-7	TRBV2	.	CASRGLGVYEQYF	TGTGCCAGCAGGGGACTGGGGGTTTACGAGCAGTACTTC
.	TRBJ2-1	TRBV5-4	few	CASSLKEAEGGEQFF	TGTGCCAGCAGCTTGAAGGAAGCGGAGGGGGGTGAGCAGTTCTTC
.	TRBJ2-6	TRBV19	.	CASSTTDSGANVLTF	TGTGCCAGTAGTACTACGGACTCTGGGGCCAACGTCCTGACTTTC
.	TRBJ1-4	TRBV19	.	CASSMVASEEKLFF	TGTGCCAGTAGTATGGTGGCCTCTGAGGAAAAACTGTTTTTT
.	TRBJ2-7	TRBV18	.	CASSPDAEGEQYF	TGTGCCAGCTCTCCGGACGCCGAAGGGGAGCAGTACTTC
TRBD1	TRBJ2-3	TRBV5-1	.	CASSPRGQDTDTQYF	TGCGCCAGCAGCCCCAGGGGGCAGGACACAGATACGCAGTATTTT
.	TRBJ1-1	TRBV7-2	.	CASSLDRYSSNTEAFF	TGTGCCAGCAGCTTAGACAGGTACTCCTCGAACACTGAAGCTTTCTTT
.	TRBJ1-1	TRBV5-1	.	CASSFPGQVYFF	TGCGCCAGCAGCTTTCCGGGACAAGTCTATTTCTTT
TRBD2	TRBJ2-3	TRBV5-1	.	CASRTSGVTDTQYF	TGCGCCAGTCGGACTAGCGGGGTCACAGATACGCAGTATTTT
.	TRBJ1-4	TRBV6-5	.	CASSRQVAEGEKLFF	TGTGCCAGCAGTCGACAGGTCGCGGAGGGAGAAAAACTGTTTTTT
TRBD1	TRBJ1-5	TRBV6-6	.	CASRKTGAFNQPQHF	TGTGCCAGCAGAAAGACAGGGGCCTTCAATCAGCCCCAGCATTTT
.	TRBJ2-5	TRBV7-2	.	CASSLYPGPQETQYF	TGTGCCAGCAGCTTATACCCAGGGCCTCAAGAGACCCAGTACTTC
.	TRBJ2-3	TRBV9	.	CASSVGPGGKDTQYF	TGTGCCAGCAGCGTAGGTCCAGGGGGGAAAGATACGCAGTATTTT
.	TRBJ2-2	TRBV4-1	.	CASSQGPRRGLGGELFF	TGCGCCAGCAGCCAAGGACCCCGGAGGGGGCTAGGCGGGGAGCTGTTTTTT
.	TRBJ2-3	TRBV7-3	.	CASSTETTDTQYF	TGTGCCAGCAGCACCGAAACCACAGATACGCAGTATTTT
TRBD2	TRBJ2-5	TRBV2	.	CASCSGRFVETQYF	TGTGCCAGCTGTAGCGGGAGATTTGTGGAGACCCAGTACTTC
TRBD2	TRBJ2-7	TRBV7-2	.	CASSLTSGSYEQYF	TGTGCCAGCAGCTTAACTAGCGGGAGTTACGAGCAGTACTTC
TRBD1	TRBJ1-1	TRBV19	.	CASSIATGGGTEAFF	TGTGCCAGTAGTATAGCGACAGGGGGGGGAACTGAAGCTTTCTTT
TRBD2	TRBJ2-3	TRBV30	.	CAWKALAGADTQYF	TGTGCCTGGAAGGCGTTAGCGGGAGCAGATACGCAGTATTTT
TRBD2	TRBJ2-2	TRBV9	.	CASKPSGRIPGELFF	TGTGCCAGCAAACCGAGCGGGAGGATACCCGGGGAGCTGTTTTTT
.	TRBJ2-2	TRBV30	.	CAWSARNTGELFF	TGTGCCTGGAGTGCAAGGAACACCGGGGAGCTGTTTTTT
.	TRBJ1-1	TRBV2	.	CASSPQGFEAFF	TGTGCCAGCAGTCCACAGGGATTTGAAGCTTTCTTT
.	TRBJ2-1	TRBV9	.	CASSGGLLNEQFF	TGTGCCAGCAGCGGGGGACTCCTCAATGAGCAGTTCTTC
.	TRBJ1-1	TRBV7-9	.	CASSLGGGRRNTEAFF	TGTGCCAGCAGCTTAGGTGGAGGGAGGAGGAACACTGAAGCTTTCTTT
.	TRBJ1-2	TRBV4-2	.	CASSQEGRSNYGYTF	TGTGCCAGCAGCCAAGAGGGCAGGTCTAACTATGGCTACACCTTC
.	TRBJ2-1	TRBV14	.	CASSRSGGRDEQFF	TGTGCCAGCAGCCGCTCAGGGGGGAGGGATGAGCAGTTCTTC
TRBD2	TRBJ2-6	TRBV4-1	.	CASSQAREGAGANVLTF	TGCGCCAGCAGCCAAGCGCGGGAGGGAGCCGGGGCCAACGTCCTGACTTTC
TRBD2	TRBJ2-1	TRBV4-2	.	CASSQEAGDNEQFF	TGTGCCAGCAGCCAAGAGGCGGGGGACAATGAGCAGTTCTTC
.	TRBJ1-4	TRBV6-1	.	CASSLRDILNERLFF	TGTGCCAGCAGTCTCCGGGACATACTTAATGAAAGACTGTTTTTT
.	TRBJ1-1	TRBV28	.	CASGDRGSNTEAFF	TGTGCCAGCGGGGATAGGGGTTCGAACACTGAAGCTTTCTTT
.	TRBJ1-2	TRBV5-4	.	CASSLGTSNYGYTF	TGTGCCAGCAGCTTAGGGACATCTAACTATGGCTACACCTTC
.	TRBJ2-7	TRBV6-5	.	CASSYSRYEQYF	TGTGCCAGCAGTTACTCTCGGTACGAGCAGTACTTC
TRBD2	TRBJ2-7	TRBV7-2	.	CASSRTSGRGYEQYF	TGTGCCAGCAGCCGCACTAGCGGGAGAGGCTACGAGCAGTACTTC
TRBD1	TRBJ1-2	TRBV7-9	.	CASSPPWDSGRGYTF	TGTGCCAGCAGCCCCCCCTGGGACAGCGGCCGAGGCTACACCTTC
.	TRBJ1-5	TRBV7-8	.	CASSLKGGAPDGQPQHF	TGTGCCAGCAGCTTAAAAGGAGGCGCACCGGACGGTCAGCCCCAGCATTTT
.	TRBJ1-4	TRBV4-3	.	CASSQVALSGEKLFF	TGCGCCAGCAGCCAAGTTGCCCTGTCAGGGGAAAAACTGTTTTTT